A selection of T cell receptor beta chains follows, all from one sample in a study of blood T cells in healthy people across ages. TCRdb re-called the 5' RACE reads through MiXCR, storing one row per CDR3 protein. The sample has 700,000 to 950,000 distinct CDR3 sequences, 55% to 75% seen once. The sequencing sample was made of blood. The receptors were gathered from a man aged 25 to 40 in good health. CDR3s include the opening cysteine and the closing phenylalanine or tryptophan. The D gene is left open where the match is weak. A clone size is listed for some rows: how often the clone was seen (once, few, many), or a class if it is expanded.

clone_size | j_call | v_call | d_call | cdr3_aa | cdr3_nt
- | TRBJ2-2 | TRBV6-2/TRBV6-3 | - | CASSPNRAGELFF | TGTGCCAGCAGCCCCAACAGGGCCGGGGAGCTGTTTTTT
few | TRBJ2-3 | TRBV20-1 | - | CSARDRAGLGTDTQYF | TGCAGTGCTAGGGATCGAGCGGGCTTAGGCACAGATACGCAGTATTTT
few | TRBJ2-7 | TRBV6-2/TRBV6-3 | - | CASSYSPVGPYEQYF | TGTGCCAGCAGTTACTCTCCAGTAGGTCCCTACGAGCAGTACTTC
- | TRBJ2-7 | TRBV4-3 | TRBD2 | CASSQDSGTSGTYEQYF | TGCGCCAGCAGCCAAGATTCAGGGACTAGCGGGACCTACGAGCAGTACTTC
few | TRBJ2-7 | TRBV2 | - | CASSVEQTYEQYF | TGTGCCAGCAGTGTAGAACAGACCTACGAGCAGTACTTC
- | TRBJ1-2 | TRBV3-1 | TRBD1 | CASSQGRQGYGYTF | TGTGCCAGCAGCCAAGGACGACAGGGGTATGGCTACACCTTC
- | TRBJ2-3 | TRBV20-1 | TRBD2 | CSATVTSGNKDTQYF | TGCAGTGCCACGGTTACTAGCGGGAATAAAGATACGCAGTATTTT
many | TRBJ2-5 | TRBV15 | TRBD1 | CATSRGDRERETQYF | TGTGCCACCAGCAGAGGAGACAGGGAAAGAGAGACCCAGTACTTC
- | TRBJ2-4 | TRBV10-3 | - | CAISEWEEEQYF | TGTGCCATCAGTGAGTGGGAGGAAGAGCAGTACTTC
- | TRBJ1-4 | TRBV4-3 | - | CASSQDGGPNEKLFF | TGCGCCAGCAGCCAAGATGGGGGGCCTAATGAAAAACTGTTTTTT
once | TRBJ2-7 | TRBV3-1 | - | CASSQGSGPEDYEQYF | TGTGCCAGCAGCCAAGGAAGTGGCCCGGAGGACTACGAGCAGTACTTC
- | TRBJ1-1 | TRBV15 | - | CATSGREGQSHEAFF | TGTGCCACCAGCGGCCGGGAGGGACAATCTCATGAAGCTTTCTTT
- | TRBJ2-7 | TRBV4-2 | - | CASSQGGGAPYEQYF | TGTGCCAGCAGCCAAGGCGGAGGAGCCCCCTACGAGCAGTACTTC
many | TRBJ2-7 | TRBV12-3/TRBV12-4 | - | CASRSLEEQYF | TGTGCCAGCAGGTCCCTTGAGGAGCAGTACTTC
- | TRBJ2-7 | TRBV29-1 | - | CSVEYGDTYEQYF | TGCAGCGTTGAATACGGGGATACGTACGAGCAGTACTTC
- | TRBJ2-1 | TRBV10-1 | - | CASSESGQSWETQFF | TGCGCCAGCAGTGAGTCCGGACAGTCATGGGAGACCCAGTTCTTC
- | TRBJ2-1 | TRBV12-3/TRBV12-4 | - | CASWGLGPANEQFF | TGTGCCAGTTGGGGGTTGGGACCAGCCAATGAGCAGTTCTTC
- | TRBJ2-7 | TRBV4-1 | - | CASSQAVWDEQYF | TGCGCCAGCAGCCAAGCGGTCTGGGACGAGCAGTACTTC
once | TRBJ2-7 | TRBV30 | - | CAWSEDGPNYEQYF | TGTGCCTGGAGTGAGGACGGTCCGAACTACGAGCAGTACTTC
few | TRBJ2-3 | TRBV20-1 | TRBD2 | CSAQGLAQDTQYF | TGCAGTGCACAGGGACTAGCACAAGATACGCAGTATTTT
- | TRBJ1-2 | TRBV9 | TRBD1 | CASSVGGQGLSYTF | TGTGCCAGCAGCGTAGGGGGACAGGGGTTGAGCTACACCTTC
- | TRBJ1-2 | TRBV30 | TRBD1 | CAWFRDRDFYGYTF | TGTGCCTGGTTCCGGGACAGGGACTTCTATGGCTACACCTTC
- | TRBJ2-5 | TRBV19 | TRBD2 | CASSMGLGETQYF | TGTGCCAGTAGTATGGGACTAGGAGAGACCCAGTACTTC
- | TRBJ2-1 | TRBV7-2 | TRBD2 | CASSYFPGLAYEQFF | TGTGCCAGCAGTTACTTCCCGGGACTAGCCTATGAGCAGTTCTTC
- | TRBJ2-3 | TRBV29-1 | - | CSVDQGADTQYF | TGCAGCGTTGATCAGGGAGCAGATACGCAGTATTTT
once | TRBJ2-1 | TRBV29-1 | - | CSGPGQGRDEQFF | TGCAGCGGACCGGGACAAGGAAGGGATGAGCAGTTCTTC
- | TRBJ2-7 | TRBV24-1 | - | CATSASPNNNEQYF | TGTGCCACCAGTGCGTCCCCCAATAACAATGAGCAGTACTTC
once | TRBJ1-3 | TRBV10-3 | - | CAISESRRGGHSTIYF | TGTGCCATCAGTGAGTCCAGAAGGGGTGGACATTCCACCATATATTTT
few | TRBJ2-7 | TRBV27 | - | CASSPRLYSYEQYF | TGTGCCAGCAGTCCGCGTTTGTACTCCTACGAGCAGTACTTC
- | TRBJ2-6 | TRBV12-3/TRBV12-4 | - | CASSLVPRRAGANVLTF | TGTGCCAGCAGTTTAGTCCCTAGAAGGGCTGGGGCCAACGTCCTGACTTTC
once | TRBJ1-1 | TRBV20-1 | - | CSAKTSGEGAFF | TGCAGTGCTAAGACGTCCGGGGAGGGAGCTTTCTTT
many | TRBJ1-2 | TRBV4-3 | - | CASSQETQGTYGYTF | TGCGCCAGCAGCCAAGAAACCCAGGGGACATATGGCTACACCTTC
- | TRBJ2-1 | TRBV6-5 | - | CASRYRFRYEQFF | TGTGCCAGCAGGTACAGGTTTAGGTACGAGCAGTTCTTC
- | TRBJ2-5 | TRBV2 | - | CAIGRGDQETQYF | TGTGCCATCGGAAGGGGGGACCAAGAGACCCAGTACTTC
- | TRBJ2-1 | TRBV12-3/TRBV12-4 | TRBD2 | CASSPWGLAGGQNEQFF | TGTGCCAGCAGTCCATGGGGACTAGCGGGAGGTCAAAATGAGCAGTTCTTC
- | TRBJ2-7 | TRBV4-2 | - | CASSQEKGLYEQYF | TGTGCCAGCAGCCAAGAAAAGGGACTCTACGAGCAGTACTTC
- | TRBJ1-1 | TRBV5-1 | TRBD1 | CASSLGNRGLTEAFF | TGCGCCAGCAGCTTGGGCAACAGGGGCTTGACTGAAGCTTTCTTT